The entry that follows covers one T cell receptor beta chain sequence. What it binds is unknown. This sample was included in a study of beta chain features in type 1 diabetes. TCRB transcripts that were expressed got sequenced, as all of the isolated RNA had been reverse transcribed. Only in-frame clones appear in the TCRdb table, and some are missing; sequencing was by immunoSEQ multiplex PCR. The sample consists of roughly 400,000 clones, 8% to 10% of them appearing once. Study results and limitations: TCRB CDR3s from Type 1 diabetes patients were moderately but significantly shorter in all four CD4+ subsets. Any HLA-type effect on TCRB rearrangement remained unresolved here. Patients' naive, central memory and Treg TCRB repertoires seemed closer to one another than those of healthy donors.

With V trimmed by 11 bases and J by 7 bases, 3 bases remained unmatched. CDR3 size: 11 residues. The V and J genes are TRBV23-1 and TRBJ2-2; 8 bases match TRBD1. TRBV23-1 is sorted into the ORF group, with uncertain function. Sequencing input: central memory CD4+ T cells from blood. This sequence was found in a man aged 25 to 45 with type 1 diabetes. The chain's CDR3 is CAGTGGGELFF. CDR3 nucleotide sequence: TGCGCCGGTACAGGGGGCGGGGAGCTGTTTTTT.